This TCR beta chain was recovered during a study of response to subunit inactivated influenza vaccine. This clonotype was picked up a small number of times. Its antigen remains unidentified. MiXCR was run by TCRdb on the RT-PCR reads, yielding one entry per CDR3 protein. In the table there are around 520,000 distinct CDR3 sequences, about 25% of which are singletons. Study-wide results and limits: Authors suggested few new T cells are recruited by each seasonal influenza vaccination.

Germline V gene data show CDR1 as MGHDK and CDR2 as SYGVNS. V was shortened by 4 bases and J by 4 bases, with 5 bases between the two germline ends. CDR3 length equals 11 residues. The chain employs TRBV25-1 and TRBJ2-7; perhaps TRBD2 as D (5 bases). The sequence was collected from a man in his fifties or sixties who received an inactivated influenza vaccine. Here the sequenced sample was CD4+ T cells sorted from PBMCs, taken about 5 days after vaccination. CDR3 residues: CASSGGYEQYF. The CDR3, as DNA: TGTGCCAGCAGTGGCGGGTACGAGCAGTACTTC.